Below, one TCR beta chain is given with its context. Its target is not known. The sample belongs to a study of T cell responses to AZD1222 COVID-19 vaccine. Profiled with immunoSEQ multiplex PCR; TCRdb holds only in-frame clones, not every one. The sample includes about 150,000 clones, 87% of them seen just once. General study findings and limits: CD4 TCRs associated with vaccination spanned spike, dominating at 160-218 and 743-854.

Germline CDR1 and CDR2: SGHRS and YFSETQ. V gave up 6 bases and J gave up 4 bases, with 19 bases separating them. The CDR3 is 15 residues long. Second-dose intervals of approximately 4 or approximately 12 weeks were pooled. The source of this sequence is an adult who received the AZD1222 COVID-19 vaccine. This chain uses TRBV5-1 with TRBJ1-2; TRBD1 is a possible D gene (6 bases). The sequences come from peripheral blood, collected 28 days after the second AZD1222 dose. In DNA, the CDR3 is TGCGCCAGCACCCCTGGGGGGGGCGGCTCCTATGGCTACACCTTC. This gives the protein CASTPGGGGSYGYTF.